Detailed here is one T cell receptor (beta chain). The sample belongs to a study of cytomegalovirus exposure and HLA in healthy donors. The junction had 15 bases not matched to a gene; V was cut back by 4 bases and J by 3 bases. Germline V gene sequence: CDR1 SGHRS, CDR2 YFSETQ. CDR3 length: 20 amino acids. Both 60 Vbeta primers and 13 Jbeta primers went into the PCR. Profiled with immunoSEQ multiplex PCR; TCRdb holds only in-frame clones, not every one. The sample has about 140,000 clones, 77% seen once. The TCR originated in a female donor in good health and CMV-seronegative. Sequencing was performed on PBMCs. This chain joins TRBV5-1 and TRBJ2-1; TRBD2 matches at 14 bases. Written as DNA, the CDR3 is TGCGCCAGCAGCCAAGAGACTAGCGGGAGGGCCGGCCGATACTACAATGAGCAGTTCTTC. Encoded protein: CASSQETSGRAGRYYNEQFF. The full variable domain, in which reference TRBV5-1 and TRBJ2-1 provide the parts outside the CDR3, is KAGVTQTPRYLIKTRGQQVTLSCSPISGHRSVSWYQQTPGQGLQFLFEYFSETQRNKGNFPGRFSGRQFSNSRSEMNVSTLELGDSALYLCASSQETSGRAGRYYNEQFFGPGTRLTVL.